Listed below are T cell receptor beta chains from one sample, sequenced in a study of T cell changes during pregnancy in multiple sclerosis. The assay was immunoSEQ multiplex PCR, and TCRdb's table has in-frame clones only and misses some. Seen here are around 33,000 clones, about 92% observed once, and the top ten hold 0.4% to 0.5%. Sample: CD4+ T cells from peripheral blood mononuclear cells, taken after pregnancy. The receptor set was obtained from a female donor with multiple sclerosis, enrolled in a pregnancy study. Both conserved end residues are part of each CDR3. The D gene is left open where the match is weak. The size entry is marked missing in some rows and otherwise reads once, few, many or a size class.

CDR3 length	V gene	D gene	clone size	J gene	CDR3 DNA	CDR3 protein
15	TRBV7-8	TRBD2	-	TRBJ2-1	TGTGCCAGCAGCTTAGCACTAGCGGGGCATAATGAGCAGTTCTTC	CASSLALAGHNEQFF
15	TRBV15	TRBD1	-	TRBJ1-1	TGTGCCACCAGCAGAGGCGACAGGGGGCTCACTGAAGCTTTCTTT	CATSRGDRGLTEAFF
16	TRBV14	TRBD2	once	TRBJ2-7	TGTGCCAGCAGCCAAGATTACGGGACTAGGAGCTACGAGCAGTACTTC	CASSQDYGTRSYEQYF
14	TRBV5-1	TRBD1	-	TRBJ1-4	TGCGCCAGCAGCTTGACAGGGGCTAATGAAAAACTGTTTTTT	CASSLTGANEKLFF
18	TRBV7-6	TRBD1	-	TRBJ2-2	TGTGCCAGCAGCTTAGTAGTGGCGACAGGGTGGAACACCGGGGAGCTGTTTTTT	CASSLVVATGWNTGELFF
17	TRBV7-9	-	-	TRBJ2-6	TGTGCCAGCAGCCCGTCGACAACCTACTCTGGGGCCAACGTCCTGACTTTC	CASSPSTTYSGANVLTF
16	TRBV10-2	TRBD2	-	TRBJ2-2	TGCGCCAGCAGTTACCGAGCGGGAGGGCCCGACGGGGAGCTGTTTTTT	CASSYRAGGPDGELFF
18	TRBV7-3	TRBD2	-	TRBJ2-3	TGTGCCAGCAGCCACGGGACTAGCGGGGGGTCCCCGGTTAATACGCAGTATTTT	CASSHGTSGGSPVNTQYF
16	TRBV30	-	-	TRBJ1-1	TGTGCCTGGAGTGCCCGGGGAGGGGTCATGAACACTGAAGCTTTCTTT	CAWSARGGVMNTEAFF
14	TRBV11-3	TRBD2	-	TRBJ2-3	TGTGCCAGCAGCCCGGGACTAGGGTCAGATACGCAGTATTTT	CASSPGLGSDTQYF
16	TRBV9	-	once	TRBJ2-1	TGTGCCAGCAGCGTGTCCCAGGGGGGAACGGGTAATGAGCAGTTCTTC	CASSVSQGGTGNEQFF
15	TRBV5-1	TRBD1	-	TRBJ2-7	TGCGCCAGCAGCGCGAAAGACAGGGGTCTCTACGAGCAGTACTTC	CASSAKDRGLYEQYF
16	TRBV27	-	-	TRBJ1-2	TGTGCCAGCAGTCGTGACCCCACAGGCACAGGATATGGCTACACCTTC	CASSRDPTGTGYGYTF
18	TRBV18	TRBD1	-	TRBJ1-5	TGTGCCAGCTCACCCAACGGGATGACAGGGGTTGCAACGGAGCCCCAGCATTTT	CASSPNGMTGVATEPQHF